Listed here are 9 T cell receptor beta chains from one sample, sequenced in a study of cytomegalovirus exposure and HLA in healthy donors. It was with 60 Vbeta and 13 Jbeta primers that the PCR ran. Libraries were prepared by immunoSEQ multiplex PCR; TCRdb keeps only in-frame clonotypes and omits some of them. The sample lists about 69,000 clones, less than 75% occurring once. Sequencing was carried out using PBMCs. Receptor source: a young woman in good health and CMV-seronegative.

The chain has TRBV5-1 and TRBJ2-5, with D maybe TRBD2 (5 bases). Germline V gives CDR1 SGHRS, CDR2 YFSETQ. CDR3 size: 14 residues. V lost 5 bases and J 4 bases, leaving 15 bases between the germline ends. CDR3 nucleotides: TGCGCCAGCAGGCCCTTTCCGCGGGCAGAGACCCAGTACTTC. Translating it yields CASRPFPRAETQYF.

CDR3 DNA: TGTGCCAGCAGCAGCGGGGGGACAGGGGTAATTGTAAAGACCCAGTACTTC. Its translation is CASSSGGTGVIVKTQYF. This sequence joins TRBV5-4 and TRBJ2-5; a weak D match, TRBD1 (10 bases). The CDR3 loop spans 17 amino acids. Germline CDR1 reads SGHNT; CDR2 reads YYREEE (reference sequence). V was pared by 4 bases and J by 6 bases, with 25 bases between. Combining the CDR3 with reference TRBV5-4 and TRBJ2-5 gives the whole variable domain ETGVTQSPTHLIKTRGQQVTLRCSSQSGHNTVSWYQQALGQGPQFIFQYYREEENGRGNFPPRFSGLQFPNYSSELNVNALELDDSALYLCASSSGGTGVIVKTQYFGPGTRLLVL.

This chain joins TRBV7-9 and TRBJ1-5, with D tentatively TRBD1 (5 bases). Germline-derived CDR1 and CDR2 are SEHNR and FQNEAQ (reference sequence). The CDR3 covers 14 residues. The ends were cut back, 1 base at V and 12 bases at J, with 16 bases in the middle. CDR3 in DNA: TGTGCCAGCAGCTTAGTCGGGGGACCAGAGGGCCAGCATTTT. Protein: CASSLVGGPEGQHF.

The chain is built from TRBV7-3 and TRBJ2-4, with a weak D call TRBD2 (6 bases). CDR1 SGHTA and CDR2 FQGTGA come from the germline V gene. V was shortened by 5 bases and J by 0 bases, with 17 bases between the two germline ends. The CDR3 sequence is 17 residues long. The CDR3 nucleotides are TGTGCCAGCAGCCCGTGGGAGGCGGAGATAGCCAAAAACATTCAGTACTTC. This sequence encodes CASSPWEAEIAKNIQYF.

This clone was observed a few times. Within the sample, other DNA sequences also encode this same CDR3. V usage is TRBV9 and J usage is TRBJ1-1, with 9 nucleotides matching TRBD1. Germline V CDR1 and CDR2: SGDLS, YYNGEE. After removal of 5 bases from V and 1 base from J, the junction contained 3 bases not matched to a gene. The length of the CDR3 is 14 residues. CDR3 region: CASRQGQGNTEAFF. The CDR3 DNA is TGTGCCAGCAGACAGGGACAGGGGAACACTGAAGCTTTCTTT.

This clone was detected a few times. The chain has TRBV15 and TRBJ1-2; possibly TRBD1 for D (6 bases). This CDR3 has 15 amino acids. Germline V gene data show CDR1 as LNHNV and CDR2 as YYDKDF (reference sequence). V shed 0 bases and J shed 7 bases, with 15 bases lying between them. This chain's CDR3 is CATSRDLSRGSGYTF. In DNA form, the CDR3 reads TGTGCCACCAGCAGAGATCTCTCCAGGGGCAGTGGCTACACCTTC.

In this sample, this clone turned up a few times. The chain carries TRBV10-3 and TRBJ2-6; TRBD2 agrees at 7 bases. Per the germline V gene, CDR1 is ENHRY and CDR2 is SYGVKD. V lost 7 bases, J lost 4 bases, and 7 bases stayed unmatched. This CDR3 spans 15 amino acids. The CDR3 DNA is TGTGCCATCACCCCGGGAGGCTCAGGGGCCAACGTCCTGACTTTC. Its protein product is CAITPGGSGANVLTF.

The rearrangement joins TRBV29-1 to TRBJ1-3, with unresolved D. The CDR3 spans 16 residues. Germline assignment: CDR1 SQVTM and CDR2 ANQGSEA. Trimming shortened V by 4 bases and J by 0 bases, and 16 bases separated the two germline ends. The CDR3 region is CSVAGNGFFSGNTIYF. As DNA, the CDR3 is TGCAGCGTTGCGGGGAATGGGTTCTTCTCTGGAAACACCATATATTTT.

The J gene is TRBJ2-3, the V gene TRBV5-4, with D hard to call. The CDR3 length is 13 residues. With 2 bases removed from V and 1 base from J, the gap between germline ends came to 5 bases. CDR1 is SGHNT and CDR2 is YYREEE in the germline V gene (reference sequence). CDR3 DNA: TGTGCCAGCAGCTTTTCGGGCACAGATACGCAGTATTTT. Amino acids: CASSFSGTDTQYF.